This TCR beta chain emerged from a study of T cells in Graves' hyperthyroidism and ophthalmopathy. General study findings and limits: Blood samples included most of the expanded thyroid clonotypes exceeding 0.001. The model's output predicted ophthalmopathy at a median of roughly seven months prior to onset.

From RNA transcripts, TCR beta CDR3 regions were amplified. The HTBI primer set served for first-round RT-PCR of the TCR CDR3. A single record per CDR3 protein comes from TCRdb applying MiXCR to the multiplex PCR reads. Altogether almost 500,000 distinct CDR3 sequences are present, 20% to 25% being singletons, with the ten largest covering about half. This clonotype was counted a few times. Its antigen is undetermined. Diagnostic assessment was based on clinical symptoms, serum thyroxine and TRAb, thyroid ultrasound and orbital computed tomography. This receptor was taken from a woman aged 70-85 years with Graves' ophthalmopathy. The specimen was blood.

The CDR3 sequence is CAWSVSLAQFF. The CDR3 DNA reads as TGTGCCTGGAGTGTAAGCCTCGCTCAGTTCTTC. The chain carries TRBV30 and TRBJ2-1; D not certain. Germline CDR1 is GTSNPN and CDR2 is SVGIG (reference sequence). V was trimmed by 0 bases and J by 13 bases, leaving 10 bases between them. There are 11 residues in the CDR3.